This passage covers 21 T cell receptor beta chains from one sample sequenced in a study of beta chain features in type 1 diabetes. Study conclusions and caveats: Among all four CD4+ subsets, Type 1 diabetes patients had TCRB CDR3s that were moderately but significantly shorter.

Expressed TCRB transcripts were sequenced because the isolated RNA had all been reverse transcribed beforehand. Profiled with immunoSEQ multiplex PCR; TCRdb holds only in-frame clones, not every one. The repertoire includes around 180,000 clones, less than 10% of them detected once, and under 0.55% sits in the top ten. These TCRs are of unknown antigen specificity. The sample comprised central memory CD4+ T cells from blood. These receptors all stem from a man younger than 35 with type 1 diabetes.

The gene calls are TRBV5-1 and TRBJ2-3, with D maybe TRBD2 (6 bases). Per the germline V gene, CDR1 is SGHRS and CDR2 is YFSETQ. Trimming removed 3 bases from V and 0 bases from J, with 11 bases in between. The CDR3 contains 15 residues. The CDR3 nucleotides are TGCGCCAGCAGCTGGCAACGGGGGAGCACAGATACGCAGTATTTT. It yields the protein CASSWQRGSTDTQYF.

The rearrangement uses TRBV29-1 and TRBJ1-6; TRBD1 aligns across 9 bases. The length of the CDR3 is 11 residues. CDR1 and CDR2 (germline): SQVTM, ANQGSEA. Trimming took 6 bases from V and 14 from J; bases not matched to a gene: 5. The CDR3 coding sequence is TGCAGCGTCGACAGGGGGGGATCCCTCCACTTT. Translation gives CSVDRGGSLHF. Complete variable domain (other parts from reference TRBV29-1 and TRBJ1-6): SAVISQKPSRDICQRGTSLTIQCQVDSQVTMMFWYRQQPGQSLTLIATANQGSEATYESGFVIDKFPISRPNLTFSTLTVSNMSPEDSSIYLCSVDRGGSLHFGNGTRLTVT.

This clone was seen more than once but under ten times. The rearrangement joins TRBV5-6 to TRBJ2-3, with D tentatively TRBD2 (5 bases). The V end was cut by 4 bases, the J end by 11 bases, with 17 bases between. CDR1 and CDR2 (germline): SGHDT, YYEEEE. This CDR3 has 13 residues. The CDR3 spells CASSSGLAWGQYF. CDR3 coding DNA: TGTGCCAGCAGCAGCGGACTCGCGTGGGGGCAGTATTTT.

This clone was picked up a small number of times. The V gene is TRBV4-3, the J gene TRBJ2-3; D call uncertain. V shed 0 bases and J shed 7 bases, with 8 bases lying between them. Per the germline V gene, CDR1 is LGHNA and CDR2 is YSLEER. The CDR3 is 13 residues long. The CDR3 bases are TGCGCCAGCAGCCAAGAGCAGGATAATACGCAGTATTTT. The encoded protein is CASSQEQDNTQYF.

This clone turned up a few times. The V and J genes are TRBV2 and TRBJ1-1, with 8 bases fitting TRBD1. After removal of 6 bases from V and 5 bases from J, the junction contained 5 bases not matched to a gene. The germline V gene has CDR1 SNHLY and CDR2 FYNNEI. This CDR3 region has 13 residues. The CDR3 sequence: CASSVDRATEAFF. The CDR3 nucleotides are TGTGCCAGCAGCGTGGACAGGGCGACTGAAGCTTTCTTT.

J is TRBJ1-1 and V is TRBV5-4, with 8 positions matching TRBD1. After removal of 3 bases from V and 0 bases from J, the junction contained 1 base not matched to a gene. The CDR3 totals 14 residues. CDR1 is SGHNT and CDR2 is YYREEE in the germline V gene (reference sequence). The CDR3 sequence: CASSWDRMNTEAFF. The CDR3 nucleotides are TGTGCCAGCAGCTGGGACAGGATGAACACTGAAGCTTTCTTT. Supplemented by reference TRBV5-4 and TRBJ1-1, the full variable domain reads ETGVTQSPTHLIKTRGQQVTLRCSSQSGHNTVSWYQQALGQGPQFIFQYYREEENGRGNFPPRFSGLQFPNYSSELNVNALELDDSALYLCASSWDRMNTEAFFGQGTRLTVV.

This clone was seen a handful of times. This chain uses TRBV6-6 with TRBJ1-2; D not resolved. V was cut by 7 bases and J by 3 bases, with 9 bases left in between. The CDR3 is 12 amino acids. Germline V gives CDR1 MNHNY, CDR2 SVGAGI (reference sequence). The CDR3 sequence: CASKLSDYGYTF. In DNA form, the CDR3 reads TGTGCCAGCAAACTAAGTGACTATGGCTACACCTTC.

The CDR3 loop reads CAWSAGRSYSYEQYF. CDR3 sequence (DNA): TGTGCCTGGAGTGCGGGGAGGTCCTACTCCTACGAGCAGTACTTC. The chain has TRBV30 and TRBJ2-7, with D possibly matching TRBD2 (6 bases). The CDR3 is made up of 15 amino acids. Germline CDR1 reads GTSNPN; CDR2 reads SVGIG (reference sequence). V lost 1 base to trimming and J lost 0 bases, with 13 bases between them.

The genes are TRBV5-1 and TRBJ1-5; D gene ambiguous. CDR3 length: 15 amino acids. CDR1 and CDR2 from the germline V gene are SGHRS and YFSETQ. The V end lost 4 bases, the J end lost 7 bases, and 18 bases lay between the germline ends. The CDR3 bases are TGCGCCAGCAGCCCCGGGAATCCCCTGTGGCAGCCCCAGCATTTT. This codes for CASSPGNPLWQPQHF. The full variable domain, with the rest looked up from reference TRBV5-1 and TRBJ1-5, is KAGVTQTPRYLIKTRGQQVTLSCSPISGHRSVSWYQQTPGQGLQFLFEYFSETQRNKGNFPGRFSGRQFSNSRSEMNVSTLELGDSALYLCASSPGNPLWQPQHFGDGTRLSIL.

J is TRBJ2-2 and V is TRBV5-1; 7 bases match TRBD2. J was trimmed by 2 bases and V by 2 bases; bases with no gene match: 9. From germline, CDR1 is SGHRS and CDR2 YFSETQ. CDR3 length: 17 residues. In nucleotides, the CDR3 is TGCGCCAGCAGCTTTATGGGGCTAGCGGTTAACACCGGGGAGCTGTTTTTT. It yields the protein CASSFMGLAVNTGELFF.

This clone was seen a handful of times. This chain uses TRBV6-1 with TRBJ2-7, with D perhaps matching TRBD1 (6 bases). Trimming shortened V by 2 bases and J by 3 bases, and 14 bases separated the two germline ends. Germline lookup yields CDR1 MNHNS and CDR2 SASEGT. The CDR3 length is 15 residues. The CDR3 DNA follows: TGTGCCAGCAGTGAATCTCAGGTCAGGGGCTACGAGCAGTACTTC. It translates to CASSESQVRGYEQYF.

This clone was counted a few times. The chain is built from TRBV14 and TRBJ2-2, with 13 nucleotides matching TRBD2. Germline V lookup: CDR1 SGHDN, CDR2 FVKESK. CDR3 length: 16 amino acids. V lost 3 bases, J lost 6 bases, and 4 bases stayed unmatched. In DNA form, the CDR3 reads TGTGCCAGCAGCCAGTTCGGACTAGCGGGGGCCGGGGAGCTGTTTTTT. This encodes CASSQFGLAGAGELFF.

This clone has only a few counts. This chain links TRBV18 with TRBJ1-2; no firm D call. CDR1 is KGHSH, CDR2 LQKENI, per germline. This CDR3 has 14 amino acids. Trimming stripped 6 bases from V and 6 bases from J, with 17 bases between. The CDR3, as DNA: TGTGCCAGCTCCCGCGGGGAAGGAAGGGATGGCTACACCTTC. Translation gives CASSRGEGRDGYTF.

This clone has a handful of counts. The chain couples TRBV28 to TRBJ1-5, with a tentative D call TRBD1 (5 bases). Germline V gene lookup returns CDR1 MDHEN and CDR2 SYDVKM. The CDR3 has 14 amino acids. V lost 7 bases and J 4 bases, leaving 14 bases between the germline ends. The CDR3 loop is CASKGTAGNQPQHF. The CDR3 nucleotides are TGTGCCAGCAAAGGGACGGCGGGAAATCAGCCCCAGCATTTT.

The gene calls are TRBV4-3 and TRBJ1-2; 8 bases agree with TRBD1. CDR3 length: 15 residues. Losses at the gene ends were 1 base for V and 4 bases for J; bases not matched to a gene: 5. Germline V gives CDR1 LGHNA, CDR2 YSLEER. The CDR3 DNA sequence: TGCGCCAGCAGCCAAGCCAGGGGGCAGGGCTATGGCTACACCTTC. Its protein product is CASSQARGQGYGYTF.

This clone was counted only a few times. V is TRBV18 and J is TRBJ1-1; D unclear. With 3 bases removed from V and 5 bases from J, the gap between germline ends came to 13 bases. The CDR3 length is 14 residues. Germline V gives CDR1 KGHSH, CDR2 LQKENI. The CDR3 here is CASSPAVKLTEAFF. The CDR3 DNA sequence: TGTGCCAGCTCACCGGCGGTTAAGTTGACTGAAGCTTTCTTT. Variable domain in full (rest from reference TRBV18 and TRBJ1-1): NAGVMQNPRHLVRRRGQEARLRCSPMKGHSHVYWYRQLPEEGLKFMVYLQKENIIDESGMPKERFSAEFPKEGPSILRIQQVVRGDSAAYFCASSPAVKLTEAFFGQGTRLTVV.

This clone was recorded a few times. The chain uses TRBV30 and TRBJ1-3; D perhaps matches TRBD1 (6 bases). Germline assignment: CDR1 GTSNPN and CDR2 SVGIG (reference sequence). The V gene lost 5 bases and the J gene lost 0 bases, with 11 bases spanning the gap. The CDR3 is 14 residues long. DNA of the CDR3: TGTGCCTGGGGGGGACATGGCTCTGGAAACACCATATATTTT. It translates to CAWGGHGSGNTIYF.

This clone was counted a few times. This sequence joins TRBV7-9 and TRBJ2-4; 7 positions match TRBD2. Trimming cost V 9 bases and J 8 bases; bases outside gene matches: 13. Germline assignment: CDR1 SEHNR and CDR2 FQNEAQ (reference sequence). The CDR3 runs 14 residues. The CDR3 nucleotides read TGTGCCAGTACCCCTGGGAGGGGTGTTGACATTCAGTACTTC. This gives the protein CASTPGRGVDIQYF.

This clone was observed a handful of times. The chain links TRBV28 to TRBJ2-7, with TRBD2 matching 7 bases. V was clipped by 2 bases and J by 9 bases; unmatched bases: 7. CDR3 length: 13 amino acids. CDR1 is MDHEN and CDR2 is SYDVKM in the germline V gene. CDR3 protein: CASSLPHRGGQYF. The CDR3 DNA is TGTGCCAGCAGTTTACCACACCGCGGGGGGCAGTACTTC.

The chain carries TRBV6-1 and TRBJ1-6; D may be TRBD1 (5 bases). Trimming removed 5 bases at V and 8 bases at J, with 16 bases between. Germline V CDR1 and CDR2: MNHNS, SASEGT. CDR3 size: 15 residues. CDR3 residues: CASSPREGKDSPLHF. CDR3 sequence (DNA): TGTGCCAGCAGTCCCCGGGAGGGGAAGGATTCACCCCTCCACTTT.

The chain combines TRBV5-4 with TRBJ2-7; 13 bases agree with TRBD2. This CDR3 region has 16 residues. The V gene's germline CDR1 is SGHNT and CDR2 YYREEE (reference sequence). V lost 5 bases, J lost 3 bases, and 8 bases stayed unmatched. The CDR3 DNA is TGTGCCAGCAGGACTGCGACTAGCGGGGGGAACTACGAGCAGTACTTC. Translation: CASRTATSGGNYEQYF.